The 15 T cell receptor beta chains below were found in one sample sequenced in a study of beta chain features in type 1 diabetes. Study-wide findings and caveats: Moderate but significant shortening of TCRB CDR3s was recorded in all four CD4+ subsets from Type 1 diabetes patients.

These receptors are not linked to any known antigen. Expressed TCRB transcripts were sequenced because the isolated RNA had all been reverse transcribed beforehand. The method was immunoSEQ multiplex PCR; TCRdb's version includes in-frame clones alone and lacks a portion of them. The sample yields around 50,000 clones, around 45% seen once. Sample: stem cell memory CD4+ T cells from blood. The receptors shown here come from a man in his thirties or forties with type 1 diabetes.

The J gene is TRBJ2-1, the V gene TRBV28; perhaps TRBD2 as D (6 bases). Trimming removed 6 bases at V and 7 bases at J, with 16 bases between. Looked up from germline, CDR1 is MDHEN and CDR2 is SYDVKM. The CDR3 length is 14 residues. The CDR3 DNA reads TGTGCCAGCAGGGCAGCGCCAGGGAGGAATGAGCAGTTCTTC. Amino acids: CASRAAPGRNEQFF.

This clone has a handful of counts. This chain joins TRBV29-1 and TRBJ1-5; unclear D gene. The CDR3 runs to 12 residues. The V gene's germline CDR1 is SQVTM and CDR2 ANQGSEA. The V gene lost 4 bases and the J gene lost 6 bases, with 10 bases spanning the gap. As DNA, the CDR3 is TGCAGCGTTGTCTCGGGATCTCAGCCCCAGCATTTT. Protein sequence: CSVVSGSQPQHF.

This clone was detected a few times. J is TRBJ1-1 and V is TRBV28, with 8 bases lining up with TRBD1. V shed 8 bases and J 1 base; nucleotides not matched to a gene: 9. Per the germline V gene, CDR1 is MDHEN and CDR2 is SYDVKM. The CDR3 has 15 amino acids. CDR3: CASLKDRAGNTEAFF. The CDR3 nucleotides read TGTGCCAGCCTGAAGGACAGGGCGGGGAACACTGAAGCTTTCTTT.

In this sample, this clone turned up a few times. This sequence joins TRBV6-5 and TRBJ1-1; D uncertain. Germline CDR1 and CDR2: MNHEY and SVGAGI. The CDR3 covers 15 residues. The V end was cut by 4 bases, the J end by 3 bases, with 15 bases between. CDR3 residues: CASSLIFSTHTEAFF. The CDR3 nucleotides are TGTGCCAGCAGTTTGATTTTTAGTACCCACACTGAAGCTTTCTTT.

This clone was counted between two and nine times. The chain combines TRBV5-1 with TRBJ2-3, with D tentatively TRBD2 (5 bases). V lost 7 bases and J lost 0, with 12 bases in between. The germline CDR1 and CDR2 sequences are SGHRS and YFSETQ. This CDR3 spans 14 amino acids. The CDR3 reads CASQERSSTDTQYF. CDR3 nucleotide sequence: TGCGCCAGCCAAGAGCGGAGTAGCACAGATACGCAGTATTTT.

This clone was counted a few times. V and J are TRBV7-2 and TRBJ2-7; 9 positions agree with TRBD2. V dropped 5 bases and J dropped 3; count of bases not matched to a gene: 5. CDR1 SGHTA and CDR2 FQGNSA come from the germline V gene. CDR3 size: 14 residues. The CDR3 sequence is CASSPWRGGYEQYF. CDR3 nucleotide sequence: TGTGCCAGCAGCCCCTGGCGGGGGGGCTACGAGCAGTACTTC.

This clone was detected a few times. The chain employs TRBV4-2 and TRBJ2-7, with TRBD2 matching over 12 bases. The CDR3 length is 18 residues. V dropped 1 base and J dropped 0; count of bases not matched to a gene: 7. The germline V gene has CDR1 LGHNA and CDR2 YNFKEQ. In nucleotides, the CDR3 is TGTGCCAGCAGCCAAGGACAGACTAGCGGGAGTGTCTCCTACGAGCAGTACTTC. Translating it yields CASSQGQTSGSVSYEQYF.

CDR3 DNA: TGTGCCACCAGCAGAGACTGGTCGGGGGGCACCGTCTACGAGCAGTACTTC. This codes for CATSRDWSGGTVYEQYF. V gene TRBV15 combines with J gene TRBJ2-7; D possibly corresponds to TRBD2 (7 bases). The CDR3 runs 17 residues. The V gene's germline CDR1 is LNHNV and CDR2 YYDKDF (reference sequence). Trimming cost V 0 bases and J 3 bases, with 18 bases left between them. Full variable domain (remainder filled in from reference TRBV15 and TRBJ2-7): DAMVIQNPRYQVTQFGKPVTLSCSQTLNHNVMYWYQQKSSQAPKLLFHYYDKDFNNEADTPDNFQSRRPNTSFCFLDIRSPGLGDTAMYLCATSRDWSGGTVYEQYFGPGTRLTVT.

The chain joins TRBV29-1 to TRBJ1-1; D unresolved. Germline V lookup: CDR1 SQVTM, CDR2 ANQGSEA. The CDR3 loop spans 11 amino acids. The germline V and J ends were trimmed by 6 bases and 1 base, with 6 bases remaining between them. The DNA for the CDR3 is TGCAGCGTGAGAGAGAACACTGAAGCTTTCTTT. Protein product: CSVRENTEAFF.

The chain couples TRBV11-2 to TRBJ2-1; D ambiguous. CDR1 SGHAT and CDR2 FQNNGV come from the germline V gene. There are 10 residues in the CDR3. V was clipped by 6 bases and J by 9 bases, with 6 bases between them. This CDR3 is CASSRGEQFF. CDR3 bases: TGTGCCAGCAGTCGAGGTGAGCAGTTCTTC. The complete variable domain, with remaining parts taken from reference TRBV11-2 and TRBJ2-1, reads EAGVAQSPRYKIIEKRQSVAFWCNPISGHATLYWYQQILGQGPKLLIQFQNNGVVDDSQLPKDRFSAERLKGVDSTLKIQPAKLEDSAVYLCASSRGEQFFGPGTRLTVL.

The V gene is TRBV7-2, the J gene TRBJ2-7; 8 positions match TRBD2. Germline V CDR1 and CDR2: SGHTA, FQGNSA. The V gene end was trimmed by 4 bases and the J gene end by 3 bases; junction bases not matched to a gene: 5. The CDR3 has 14 residues. In DNA, the CDR3 is TGTGCCAGCAGCTCGGGGGGGCGATACTACGAGCAGTACTTC. Encoded protein: CASSSGGRYYEQYF.

The rearrangement joins TRBV9 to TRBJ2-3, with 8 bases aligning to TRBD2. V shed 5 bases and J 10 bases; nucleotides not matched to a gene: 3. Germline V gene lookup returns CDR1 SGDLS and CDR2 YYNGEE. The CDR3 contains 11 residues. The CDR3 loop is CASSSGTAQYF. The DNA of the CDR3 is TGTGCCAGCAGTAGCGGGACGGCGCAGTATTTT. Full variable domain (remainder filled in from reference TRBV9 and TRBJ2-3): DSGVTQTPKHLITATGQRVTLRCSPRSGDLSVYWYQQSLDQGLQFLIQYYNGEERAKGNILERFSAQQFPDLHSELNLSSLELGDSALYFCASSSGTAQYFGPGTRLTVL.

The V gene is TRBV2, the J gene TRBJ1-1, with TRBD1 matching 8 bases. Germline V gene sequence: CDR1 SNHLY, CDR2 FYNNEI. The junction had 8 bases not matched to a gene; V was cut back by 6 bases and J by 5 bases. The CDR3 contains 14 residues. The CDR3 is CASRDRGRSTEAFF. The CDR3 coding sequence is TGTGCCAGCAGAGACAGGGGAAGGTCGACTGAAGCTTTCTTT.

V is TRBV7-3 and J is TRBJ2-3; 7 bases match TRBD2. Germline-derived CDR1 and CDR2 are SGHTA and FQGTGA. The V gene end was trimmed by 3 bases and the J gene end by 6 bases; junction bases not matched to a gene: 3. The CDR3 extends over 13 amino acids. The CDR3 reads CASSFGTTDTQYF. The DNA of the CDR3 is TGTGCCAGCAGCTTTGGGACTACCGATACGCAGTATTTT. Drawing the rest from reference TRBV7-3 and TRBJ2-3, the complete variable domain is GAGVSQTPSNKVTEKGKYVELRCDPISGHTALYWYRQSLGQGPEFLIYFQGTGAADDSGLPNDRFFAVRPEGSVSTLKIQRTERGDSAVYLCASSFGTTDTQYFGPGTRLTVL.

V gene TRBV10-3 combines with J gene TRBJ2-6; 9 bases match TRBD2. CDR1 and CDR2 (germline): ENHRY, SYGVKD. The CDR3 length is 19 residues. Trimming at V came to 3 bases and at J to 0 bases, leaving 9 bases not matched to a gene. This CDR3 reads CAISEIQQREASGANVLTF. CDR3 bases: TGTGCCATCAGTGAAATCCAGCAGCGGGAGGCCTCTGGGGCCAACGTCCTGACTTTC.